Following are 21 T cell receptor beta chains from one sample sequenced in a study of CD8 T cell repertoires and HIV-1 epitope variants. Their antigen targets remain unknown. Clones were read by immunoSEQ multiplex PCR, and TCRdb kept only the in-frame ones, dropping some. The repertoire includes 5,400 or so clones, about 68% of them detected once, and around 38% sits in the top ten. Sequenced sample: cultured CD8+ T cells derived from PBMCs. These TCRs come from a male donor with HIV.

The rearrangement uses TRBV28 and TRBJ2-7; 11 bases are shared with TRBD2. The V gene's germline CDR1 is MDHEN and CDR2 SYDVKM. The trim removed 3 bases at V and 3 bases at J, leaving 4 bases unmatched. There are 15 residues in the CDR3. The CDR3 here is CASSLTSGALYEQYF. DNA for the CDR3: TGTGCCAGCAGTTTGACTAGCGGGGCCCTCTACGAGCAGTACTTC. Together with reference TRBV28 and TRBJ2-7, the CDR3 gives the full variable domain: DVKVTQSSRYLVKRTGEKVFLECVQDMDHENMFWYRQDPGLGLRLIYFSYDVKMKEKGDIPEGYSVSREKKERFSLILESASTNQTSMYLCASSLTSGALYEQYFGPGTRLTVT.

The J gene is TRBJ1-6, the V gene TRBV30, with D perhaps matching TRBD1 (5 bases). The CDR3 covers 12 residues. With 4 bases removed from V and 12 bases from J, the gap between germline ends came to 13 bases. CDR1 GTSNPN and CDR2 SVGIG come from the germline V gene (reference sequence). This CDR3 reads CAWTTGDGPLHF. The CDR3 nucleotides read TGTGCCTGGACGACGGGGGACGGACCCCTCCACTTT.

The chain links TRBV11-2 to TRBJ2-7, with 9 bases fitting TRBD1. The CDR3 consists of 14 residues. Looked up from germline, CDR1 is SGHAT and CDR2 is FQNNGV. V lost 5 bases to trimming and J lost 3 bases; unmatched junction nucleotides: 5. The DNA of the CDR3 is TGTGCCAGCAGCGTACCGGGACAGGGCTACGAGCAGTACTTC. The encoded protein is CASSVPGQGYEQYF.

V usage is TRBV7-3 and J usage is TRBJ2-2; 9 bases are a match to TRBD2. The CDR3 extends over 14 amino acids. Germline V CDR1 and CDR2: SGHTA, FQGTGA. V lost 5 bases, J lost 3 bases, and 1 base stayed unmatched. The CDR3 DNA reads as TGTGCCAGCAGCCGACTAGCGGACACCGGGGAGCTGTTTTTT. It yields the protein CASSRLADTGELFF.

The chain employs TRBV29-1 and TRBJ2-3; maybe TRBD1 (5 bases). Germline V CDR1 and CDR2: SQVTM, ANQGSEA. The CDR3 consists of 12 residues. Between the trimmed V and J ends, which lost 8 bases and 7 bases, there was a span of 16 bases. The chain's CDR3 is CSISGFVNTQYF. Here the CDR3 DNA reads TGCAGCATTTCAGGGTTTGTAAATACGCAGTATTTT.

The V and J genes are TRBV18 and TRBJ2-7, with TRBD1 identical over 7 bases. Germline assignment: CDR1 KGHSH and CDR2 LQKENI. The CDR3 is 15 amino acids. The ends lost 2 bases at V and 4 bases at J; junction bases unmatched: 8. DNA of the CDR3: TGTGCCAGCTCACCATCTCAAGGGGGCCTTTACGAGCAGTACTTC. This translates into CASSPSQGGLYEQYF.

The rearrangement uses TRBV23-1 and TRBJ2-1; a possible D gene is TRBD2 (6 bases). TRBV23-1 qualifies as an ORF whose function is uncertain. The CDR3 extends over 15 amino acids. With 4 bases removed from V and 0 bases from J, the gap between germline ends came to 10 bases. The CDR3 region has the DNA TGCGCCAGCAGTCTAGCGGCGGGCTCCTACAATGAGCAGTTCTTC. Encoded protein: CASSLAAGSYNEQFF.

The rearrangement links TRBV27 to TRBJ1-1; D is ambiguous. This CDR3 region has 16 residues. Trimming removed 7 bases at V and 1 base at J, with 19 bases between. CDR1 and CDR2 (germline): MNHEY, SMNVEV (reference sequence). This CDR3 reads CASNSPPYLGNTEAFF. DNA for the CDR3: TGTGCCAGCAATTCTCCCCCTTATTTAGGGAACACTGAAGCTTTCTTT.

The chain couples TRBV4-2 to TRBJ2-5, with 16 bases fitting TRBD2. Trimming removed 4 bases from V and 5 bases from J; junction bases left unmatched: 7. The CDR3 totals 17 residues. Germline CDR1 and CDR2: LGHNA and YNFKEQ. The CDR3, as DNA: TGTGCCAGCAGCCCTGGGACTAGCGGGGGGGCCCTGGAGACCCAGTACTTC. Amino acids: CASSPGTSGGALETQYF.

The CDR3 bases are TGCGCCAGCAGCTTGGAGAGTCAAGTCAATGAGCAGTTCTTC. This gives the protein CASSLESQVNEQFF. The gene calls are TRBV5-1 and TRBJ2-1; D is ambiguous. The V gene's germline CDR1 is SGHRS and CDR2 YFSETQ. Between the trimmed V and J ends, which lost 0 bases and 6 bases, there was a span of 10 bases. The CDR3 spans 14 residues. Full variable domain (remainder filled in from reference TRBV5-1 and TRBJ2-1): KAGVTQTPRYLIKTRGQQVTLSCSPISGHRSVSWYQQTPGQGLQFLFEYFSETQRNKGNFPGRFSGRQFSNSRSEMNVSTLELGDSALYLCASSLESQVNEQFFGPGTRLTVL.

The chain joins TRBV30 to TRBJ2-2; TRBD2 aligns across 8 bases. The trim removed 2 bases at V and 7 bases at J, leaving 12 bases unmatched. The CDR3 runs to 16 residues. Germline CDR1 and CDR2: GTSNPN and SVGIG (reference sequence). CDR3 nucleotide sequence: TGTGCCTGGAGTTCCTCAACGGGGGGGCCGATCGGGGAGCTGTTTTTT. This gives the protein CAWSSSTGGPIGELFF.

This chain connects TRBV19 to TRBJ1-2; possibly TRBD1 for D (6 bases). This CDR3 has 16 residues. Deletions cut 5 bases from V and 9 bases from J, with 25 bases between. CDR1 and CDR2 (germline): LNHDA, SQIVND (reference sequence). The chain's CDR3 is CASSRSGAVSGVSYTF. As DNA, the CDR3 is TGTGCCAGTAGTCGTTCAGGGGCGGTTTCGGGCGTAAGCTACACCTTC.

CDR3 protein: CASSRESGGQETQYF. The CDR3, as DNA: TGTGCCAGCAGTCGTGAATCAGGGGGCCAAGAGACCCAGTACTTC. J is TRBJ2-5 and V is TRBV28; 7 bases fit TRBD1. V trimming: 5 bases; J trimming: 1 base; junction bases outside the gene matches: 7. Germline CDR1 and CDR2: MDHEN and SYDVKM. This CDR3 region has 15 residues.

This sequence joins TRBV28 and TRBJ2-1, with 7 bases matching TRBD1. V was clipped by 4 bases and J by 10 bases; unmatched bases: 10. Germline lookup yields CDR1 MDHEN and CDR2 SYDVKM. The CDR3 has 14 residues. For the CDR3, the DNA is TGTGCCAGCAGTTCGTCAGACAGGGTTCACGAGCAGTTCTTC. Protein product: CASSSSDRVHEQFF.

The CDR3 region has the DNA TGTGCCAGCAGCAAAATTCTAAGGGGAAACCAAGAGACCCAGTACTTC. Protein: CASSKILRGNQETQYF. This sequence joins TRBV21-1 and TRBJ2-5; the table's D call, TRBD1, has no DNA check behind it. TRBV21-1 is a listed pseudogene. The CDR3 is made up of 16 amino acids.

In nucleotides, the CDR3 is TGTGCCAGCAGTGAGCGAATCGTTCGGACGGGGAACACTGAAGCTTTCTTT. The encoded protein is CASSERIVRTGNTEAFF. This chain connects TRBV6-1 to TRBJ1-1, with unresolved D. CDR3 length equals 17 residues. Germline V lookup: CDR1 MNHNS, CDR2 SASEGT. V gave up 3 bases and J gave up 1 base, with 18 bases separating them.

The CDR3 region is CASSLFGDTGELFF. CDR3 bases: TGTGCCAGCAGTTTATTCGGGGACACCGGGGAGCTGTTTTTT. The chain uses TRBV28 and TRBJ2-2, with D maybe TRBD2 (5 bases). This CDR3 region has 14 residues. CDR1 and CDR2 from the germline V gene are MDHEN and SYDVKM. Trimming took 1 base from V and 3 from J, leaving 6 bases between them.

The CDR3 region has the DNA TGTGCCAGCAGTTTCCTCAGAGGGGATGAGCAGTTCTTC. This encodes CASSFLRGDEQFF. The gene calls are TRBV5-4 and TRBJ2-1, with D perhaps TRBD1 or TRBD2 (5 bases each). Germline V CDR1 and CDR2: SGHNT, YYREEE (reference sequence). The germline V and J ends were trimmed by 5 bases and 8 bases, with 14 bases remaining between them. The CDR3 has 13 amino acids.

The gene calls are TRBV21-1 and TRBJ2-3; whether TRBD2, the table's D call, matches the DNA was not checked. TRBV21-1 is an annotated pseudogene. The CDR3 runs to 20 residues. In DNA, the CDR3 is TGTGCCAGCAGTCCCAGTCATGAACCGGCCAGCGGGGGGGTCTCTGATACGCAGTATTTT. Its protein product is CASSPSHEPASGGVSDTQYF.

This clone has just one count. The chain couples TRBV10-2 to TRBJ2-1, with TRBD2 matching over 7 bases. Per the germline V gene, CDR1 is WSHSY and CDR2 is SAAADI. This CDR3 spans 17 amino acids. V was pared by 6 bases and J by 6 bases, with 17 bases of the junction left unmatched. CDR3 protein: CASRAPYRRENFNEQFF. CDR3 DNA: TGCGCCAGCAGGGCCCCCTATCGGCGGGAGAATTTCAATGAGCAGTTCTTC.

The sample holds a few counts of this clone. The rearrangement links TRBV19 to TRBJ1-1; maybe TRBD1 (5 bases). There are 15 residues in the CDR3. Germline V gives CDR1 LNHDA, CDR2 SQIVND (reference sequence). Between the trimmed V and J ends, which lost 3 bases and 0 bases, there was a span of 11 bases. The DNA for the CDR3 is TGTGCCAGTAGTATGGGGGTGCACATGAACACTGAAGCTTTCTTT. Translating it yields CASSMGVHMNTEAFF.